A single sample gave rise to the 29 T cell receptor beta chains below, sequenced in a study of blood T cell repertoires in COVID-19. TCRdb's copy holds only in-frame clones and misses some; the assay was immunoSEQ multiplex PCR. Here the sample spans a few hundred thousand clones, about 88% being singletons. Sample: peripheral blood. The receptors derive from a woman in her twenties or thirties with COVID-19, enrolled during active disease.

On this clone: Germline and junction disagree at one end, which may indicate a read error. J is TRBJ1-2 and V is TRBV28; D is possibly TRBD1 (5 bases). The germline gives CDR1 MDHEN, CDR2 SYDVKM. The CDR3 consists of 14 residues. CDR3 region: CAGSGGGRNYGYTF. The CDR3 nucleotides read TGTGCCGGCAGCGGTGGGGGGAGAAACTATGGCTACACCTTC.

This chain links TRBV27 with TRBJ2-1; D unclear. The length of the CDR3 is 12 residues. Germline V gene lookup returns CDR1 MNHEY and CDR2 SMNVEV (reference sequence). Trimming stripped 8 bases from V and 4 bases from J, with 9 bases between. The CDR3 coding sequence is TGTGCCAGCGCTAGTGGTTACAATGAGCAGTTCTTC. Protein: CASASGYNEQFF.

About this clone: In the same sample, other DNA sequences code for this CDR3. This sequence joins TRBV6-6 and TRBJ2-7; possible D gene TRBD2, 5 bases. Trimming shortened V by 6 bases and J by 9 bases, and 18 bases separated the two germline ends. Looked up from germline, CDR1 is MNHNY and CDR2 is SVGAGI (reference sequence). The CDR3 runs 13 residues. In nucleotides, the CDR3 is TGTGCCAGCAGCCTCGGGCTCGAGGGAACGCAGTACTTC. It is translated as CASSLGLEGTQYF.

This chain connects TRBV4-1 to TRBJ2-7, with D perhaps matching TRBD1 (5 bases). The germline V gene encodes CDR1 MGHRA and CDR2 YSYEKL. Trimming pared 0 bases from V and 2 bases from J, leaving 11 bases between. This CDR3 region has 15 residues. The CDR3 sequence is CASSQDRQQTYEQYF. The DNA of the CDR3 is TGCGCCAGCAGCCAAGATCGACAGCAAACCTACGAGCAGTACTTC.

This sequence joins TRBV7-9 and TRBJ1-4; D might be TRBD1 (5 bases). From germline, CDR1 is SEHNR and CDR2 FQNEAQ (reference sequence). With 7 bases removed from V and 3 bases from J, the gap between germline ends came to 15 bases. The CDR3 contains 15 residues. This chain's CDR3 is CASTMEGAPNEKLFF. DNA for the CDR3: TGTGCCAGCACCATGGAAGGGGCACCTAATGAAAAACTGTTTTTT.

The chain uses TRBV28 and TRBJ1-2; 10 bases are shared with TRBD1. The CDR3 is 16 amino acids. V lost 2 bases, J lost 5 bases, and 8 bases stayed unmatched. Per the germline V gene, CDR1 is MDHEN and CDR2 is SYDVKM. This CDR3 reads CASSLGIGQGVYGYTF. The CDR3 DNA sequence: TGTGCCAGCAGTTTAGGGATTGGACAGGGGGTTTATGGCTACACCTTC.

The gene calls are TRBV6-6 and TRBJ1-2, with D hard to call. Trimming cost V 0 bases and J 8 bases, with 10 bases left between them. This CDR3 comprises 13 residues. Germline lookup yields CDR1 MNHNY and CDR2 SVGAGI (reference sequence). The CDR3: CASSYSKGGGYTF. The CDR3 DNA sequence: TGTGCCAGCAGTTACTCGAAAGGAGGCGGCTACACCTTC.

J is TRBJ2-2 and V is TRBV6-5; 7 nucleotides agree with TRBD1. Germline CDR1 reads MNHEY; CDR2 reads SVGAGI. Trimming cost V 6 bases and J 4 bases; bases outside gene matches: 8. This CDR3 is 15 amino acids long. The CDR3 spells CASRDDREGTGELFF. Here the CDR3 DNA reads TGTGCCAGCAGGGACGACAGGGAAGGCACCGGGGAGCTGTTTTTT.

The chain recombines TRBV6-5 with TRBJ1-3, with no clear D. Trimming left V 8 bases short and J 0 bases short, with 5 bases between. CDR1 is MNHEY and CDR2 is SVGAGI in the germline V gene. CDR3 length: 12 residues. The CDR3 spells CASGISGNTIYF. CDR3 bases: TGTGCCAGCGGCATCTCTGGAAACACCATATATTTT.

This clone was picked up a small number of times. The chain carries TRBV7-8 and TRBJ1-4; D is unresolved. Germline V gives CDR1 SGHVS, CDR2 FQNEAQ. This CDR3 comprises 12 residues. V lost 6 bases to trimming and J lost 8 bases, with 10 bases between them. Written as DNA, the CDR3 is TGTGCCAGCAGTCCAGAGCGCGAAAAACTGTTTTTT. Protein product: CASSPEREKLFF.

The V and J genes are TRBV19 and TRBJ2-2; 7 nucleotides match TRBD2. Unmatched junction bases numbered 7, after V lost 3 bases and J lost 0 bases. CDR1 and CDR2 (germline): LNHDA, SQIVND (reference sequence). The CDR3 sequence is 17 residues long. The CDR3 loop is CASSMGPGGSNTGELFF. The CDR3 coding sequence is TGTGCCAGTAGTATGGGGCCCGGGGGGTCGAACACCGGGGAGCTGTTTTTT.

A single count supports this clone. The CDR3 coding sequence is TGTGCCAGCAGTTCCGGGACACCCTACGAGCAGTACTTC. The encoded protein is CASSSGTPYEQYF. The chain uses TRBV6-2 or TRBV6-3 and TRBJ2-7, with D possibly being TRBD1 (6 bases). Trimming removed 4 bases from V and 2 bases from J, with 9 bases in between. CDR1 and CDR2 (germline): MNHEY, SVGEGT. The CDR3 runs 13 residues.

The chain joins TRBV30 to TRBJ1-6; 7 bases are a match to TRBD1. The length of the CDR3 is 14 residues. Germline V CDR1 and CDR2: GTSNPN, SVGIG (reference sequence). Losses at the gene ends were 6 bases for V and 0 bases for J; bases not matched to a gene: 2. The CDR3 nucleotides read TGTGCCTGCAGGGACAGCTCCTATAATTCACCCCTCCACTTT. It translates to CACRDSSYNSPLHF. The entire variable domain, with the rest obtained from reference TRBV30 and TRBJ1-6, is as follows: SQTIHQWPATLVQPVGSPLSLECTVEGTSNPNLYWYRQAAGRGLQLLFYSVGIGQISSEVPQNLSASRPQDRQFILSSKKLLLSDSGFYLCACRDSSYNSPLHFGNGTRLTVT.

This clone was observed a few times. This sample includes further DNA sequences coding for the same CDR3. The chain links TRBV29-1 to TRBJ1-2, with 7 nucleotides matching TRBD1. V was clipped by 4 bases and J by 0 bases; unmatched bases: 2. Per germline, CDR1 SQVTM and CDR2 ANQGSEA. This CDR3 contains 13 residues. The CDR3 coding sequence is TGCAGCGTTGGACAGGGAGCTAACTATGGCTACACCTTC. Amino acid sequence: CSVGQGANYGYTF.

The genes are TRBV7-8 and TRBJ2-7; a possible D gene is TRBD1 (5 bases). This CDR3 spans 14 amino acids. V lost 1 base to trimming and J lost 0 bases, with 7 bases between them. Germline lookup yields CDR1 SGHVS and CDR2 FQNEAQ. The CDR3 sequence is CASSLGQSSYEQYF. CDR3 DNA sequence: TGTGCCAGCAGCTTAGGACAGAGCTCCTACGAGCAGTACTTC.

This sequence joins TRBV6-1 and TRBJ2-1; D unclear. Germline CDR1 MNHNS, CDR2 SASEGT. V was clipped by 2 bases and J by 1 base, with 9 bases between them. CDR3 length: 15 amino acids. The CDR3 loop reads CASSEKLRSYNEQFF. The DNA of the CDR3 is TGTGCCAGCAGTGAAAAGCTCAGGTCCTACAATGAGCAGTTCTTC.

This chain links TRBV6-1 with TRBJ1-5; 7 nucleotides line up with TRBD1. Per the germline V gene, CDR1 is MNHNS and CDR2 is SASEGT. V was clipped by 2 bases and J by 5 bases; unmatched bases: 6. The CDR3 sequence is 15 residues long. CDR3 loop: CASSEYRGWDQPQHF. In DNA form, the CDR3 reads TGTGCCAGCAGTGAATACAGGGGCTGGGATCAGCCCCAGCATTTT.

The V and J genes are TRBV7-9 and TRBJ2-3, with D perhaps TRBD1 (6 bases). CDR1 and CDR2 (germline): SEHNR, FQNEAQ (reference sequence). This CDR3 has 17 amino acids. Between the trimmed V and J ends, which lost 2 bases and 4 bases, there was a span of 19 bases. CDR3 region: CASSLSGTQGSSDTQYF. The CDR3 nucleotides read TGTGCCAGCAGCTTATCCGGGACACAGGGAAGTTCAGATACGCAGTATTTT.

The chain has TRBV7-2 and TRBJ1-2; tentatively, D is TRBD1 (5 bases). This CDR3 has 12 residues. V dropped 1 base and J dropped 5 bases, with 5 bases sitting between them. Per germline, CDR1 SGHTA and CDR2 FQGNSA. The CDR3 sequence is CASSLGQYGYTF. CDR3 DNA sequence: TGTGCCAGCAGCTTAGGACAGTATGGCTACACCTTC.

The V gene is TRBV7-3, the J gene TRBJ2-1; the match to TRBD2 covers 13 bases. Germline CDR1 and CDR2: SGHTA and FQGTGA. CDR3 length: 14 amino acids. V trimming: 4 bases; J trimming: 9 bases; junction bases outside the gene matches: 3. The CDR3 is CASSSGLAGSEQFF. The CDR3 DNA follows: TGTGCCAGCAGCTCGGGACTAGCGGGGAGTGAGCAGTTCTTC.

This chain links TRBV7-2 with TRBJ2-7; 11 bases map to TRBD2. The length of the CDR3 is 14 residues. The V gene's germline CDR1 is SGHTA and CDR2 FQGNSA. J was trimmed by 5 bases and V by 3 bases; bases with no gene match: 3. CDR3 nucleotide sequence: TGTGCCAGCAGCTTTACTAGCGGGAGAGACGAGCAGTACTTC. Translated, it gives CASSFTSGRDEQYF. Together with reference TRBV7-2 and TRBJ2-7, the CDR3 gives the full variable domain: GAGVSQSPSNKVTEKGKDVELRCDPISGHTALYWYRQSLGQGLEFLIYFQGNSAPDKSGLPSDRFSAERTGGSVSTLTIQRTQQEDSAVYLCASSFTSGRDEQYFGPGTRLTVT.

This chain joins TRBV28 and TRBJ2-3; no clear D gene. The ends were cut back, 9 bases at V and 6 bases at J, with 16 bases in the middle. CDR3 size: 13 residues. CDR1 MDHEN and CDR2 SYDVKM come from the germline V gene. CDR3 bases: TGTGCCAGTTCTAGGCCCCATGTCGATACGCAGTATTTT. As protein: CASSRPHVDTQYF.

The V call is TRBV5-1, the J call TRBJ1-1, with no clear D. Between the trimmed V and J ends, which lost 4 bases and 4 bases, there was a span of 14 bases. This CDR3 is 14 amino acids long. CDR1 is SGHRS and CDR2 is YFSETQ in the germline V gene. This CDR3 is CASSRSGSGTEAFF. The CDR3 nucleotides read TGCGCCAGCAGCCGTTCCGGGAGCGGCACTGAAGCTTTCTTT.

The V gene is TRBV5-5, the J gene TRBJ1-5; 9 positions match TRBD1. The CDR3 covers 16 residues. The V gene end was trimmed by 4 bases and the J gene end by 1 base; junction bases not matched to a gene: 6. Germline V CDR1 and CDR2: SGHKS, YYEKEE (reference sequence). CDR3 in amino acids: CASSRTGQGSNQPQHF. The CDR3 DNA is TGTGCCAGCAGCCGGACCGGACAGGGGAGCAATCAGCCCCAGCATTTT.

Worth noting for this clone: Other DNA sequences in this specimen translate into the identical CDR3. V is TRBV18 and J is TRBJ2-7, with D maybe TRBD1 (6 bases). V lost 3 bases and J lost 1, with 10 bases in between. The CDR3 covers 14 residues. CDR1 KGHSH and CDR2 LQKENI come from the germline V gene. The CDR3 sequence is CASSPGAASYEQYF. The CDR3 region has the DNA TGTGCCAGCTCACCGGGGGCGGCTTCCTACGAGCAGTACTTC.

The CDR3 protein is CASSGTGYLKSGNTIYF. The CDR3 bases are TGTGCCAGCAGCGGGACAGGGTATCTGAAGTCGGGAAACACCATATATTTT. The J gene is TRBJ1-3, the V gene TRBV5-5; 9 bases are a match to TRBD1. Losses at the gene ends were 4 bases for V and 4 bases for J; bases not matched to a gene: 12. The germline gives CDR1 SGHKS, CDR2 YYEKEE (reference sequence). This CDR3 is built from 17 residues.

This chain connects TRBV7-9 to TRBJ2-7, with D perhaps matching TRBD1 (6 bases). V was trimmed by 2 bases and J by 4 bases, leaving 12 bases between them. The CDR3 loop spans 14 amino acids. The germline V gene has CDR1 SEHNR and CDR2 FQNEAQ (reference sequence). As DNA, the CDR3 is TGTGCCAGCAGCTTAAGCCTAGGGGGTTACGAGCAGTACTTC. Protein product: CASSLSLGGYEQYF.

The CDR3: CASSPRQGAISTNEKLFF. CDR3 in DNA: TGTGCCAGCTCACCGCGACAGGGGGCGATTTCAACTAATGAAAAACTGTTTTTT. The rearrangement joins TRBV18 to TRBJ1-4; 10 bases line up with TRBD1. The CDR3 extends over 18 amino acids. V was clipped by 3 bases and J by 0 bases; unmatched bases: 7. Germline V gene data show CDR1 as KGHSH and CDR2 as LQKENI.

The genes are TRBV19 and TRBJ1-1, with TRBD1 matching over 7 bases. CDR3 length equals 13 residues. After removal of 1 base from V and 8 bases from J, the junction contained 4 bases not matched to a gene. Germline V gene data show CDR1 as LNHDA and CDR2 as SQIVND (reference sequence). For the CDR3, the DNA is TGTGCCAGTAGTATAGGAGGACAGGCCGAAGCTTTCTTT. Residues: CASSIGGQAEAFF.